This TCR beta chain was retrieved from a study of a mutant IDH1 vaccine in newly diagnosed glioma. Study-wide context: Pretreatment consisted of radiotherapy, temozolomide, or both, with most receiving both. Study findings and constraints: Whatever changes occurred in top peripheral T cell clonotypes seemed unrelated to pseudoprogression.

The germline gives CDR1 SGHRS, CDR2 YFSETQ. V lost 0 bases and J lost 7, with 10 bases in between. This CDR3 contains 14 residues. Stated time point: baseline, week 1 (first vaccination visit). The treatment is: pre-vaccination baseline after standard-of-care therapy. This clone was seen a single time. Antigen unknown. Only in-frame clones appear in the TCRdb table, and some are missing; sequencing was by immunoSEQ multiplex PCR. The table has approximately 54,000 clones, 65% to 85% seen once. The sample in question was PBMCs, obtained from a glioma patient treated with radiotherapy, temozolomide or both. The V gene is TRBV5-1, the J gene TRBJ2-2; D not resolved. This receptor was obtained from a man younger than 30 with glioma. CDR3 region: CASSLGVSSGELFF. The CDR3 nucleotides read TGCGCCAGCAGCTTGGGAGTTTCAAGCGGGGAGCTGTTTTTT.